Below, 25 T cell receptor beta chains from the same sample are listed, as sequenced in a study of technical replicates of blood from several donors. The data were produced by immunoSEQ multiplex PCR, yet TCRdb's version contains in-frame clones alone and is incomplete. The table lists 62,000 or so clones, around 87% of them singletons. The sequenced material came from PBMCs. These receptors originate from a human donor in good health. Some clones in this sample may be carry-over from other donors' samples.

There are a few counts of this clone. The chain recombines TRBV4-2 with TRBJ2-7; TRBD2 agrees at 7 bases. With V trimmed by 1 base and J by 5 bases, 11 bases remained unmatched. The CDR3 extends over 16 amino acids. Germline V lookup: CDR1 LGHNA, CDR2 YNFKEQ. The CDR3 DNA follows: TGTGCCAGCAGCCAAGTATTCGGACTAGTATCCCACGAGCAGTACTTC. Amino acids: CASSQVFGLVSHEQYF.

The chain uses TRBV7-2 and TRBJ1-5; 7 bases are a match to TRBD1. Trimming removed 0 bases from V and 2 bases from J; junction bases left unmatched: 4. The V gene's germline CDR1 is SGHTA and CDR2 FQGNSA. This CDR3 region has 16 residues. The CDR3 is CASSLAIDRGNQPQHF. The CDR3, as DNA: TGTGCCAGCAGCTTAGCCATAGACAGGGGCAATCAGCCCCAGCATTTT.

The V and J genes are TRBV7-8 and TRBJ2-7; 13 bases fit TRBD2. CDR1 is SGHVS and CDR2 is FQNEAQ in the germline V gene. The CDR3 runs to 16 residues. After removal of 2 bases from V and 3 bases from J, the junction contained 4 bases not matched to a gene. CDR3 amino acids: CASSLPGTSGIYEQYF. The CDR3 DNA reads as TGTGCCAGCAGCTTACCGGGGACTAGCGGGATCTACGAGCAGTACTTC. The whole variable domain, remainder taken from reference TRBV7-8 and TRBJ2-7, is GAGVSQSPRYKVAKRGQDVALRCDPISGHVSLFWYQQALGQGPEFLTYFQNEAQLDKSGLPSDRFFAERPEGSVSTLKIQRTQQEDSAVYLCASSLPGTSGIYEQYFGPGTRLTVT.

This clone has just one count. The rearrangement uses TRBV11-3 and TRBJ2-1; D is perhaps TRBD1 (6 bases). Per the germline V gene, CDR1 is SGHNT and CDR2 is YENEEA. There are 14 residues in the CDR3. With 2 bases removed from V and 5 bases from J, the gap between germline ends came to 10 bases. CDR3 sequence: CASSLTGYHNEQFF. The CDR3 DNA is TGTGCCAGCAGCTTAACAGGGTACCACAATGAGCAGTTCTTC.

In nucleotides, the CDR3 is TGTGCCAGCAGTGCCCCCGGGGGGCGAGACGAGCAGTACTTC. Translated: CASSAPGGRDEQYF. V gene TRBV6-1 combines with J gene TRBJ2-7; D possibly corresponds to TRBD2 (7 bases). The V gene's germline CDR1 is MNHNS and CDR2 SASEGT. The CDR3 contains 14 residues. The V end was cut by 4 bases, the J end by 5 bases, with 15 bases between.

The rearrangement links TRBV2 to TRBJ2-1; possibly TRBD2 for D (6 bases). This CDR3 has 14 amino acids. V was pared by 5 bases and J by 10 bases, with 18 bases between. CDR1 and CDR2 (germline): SNHLY, FYNNEI. The CDR3 DNA sequence: TGTGCCAGCAGTTGGGGGACTTACGGGCGGGAGCAGTTCTTC. Its translation: CASSWGTYGREQFF.

The chain is built from TRBV2 and TRBJ1-6; weak D call: TRBD1 (6 bases). The germline V gene encodes CDR1 SNHLY and CDR2 FYNNEI. The CDR3 runs 12 residues. The ends were cut back, 5 bases at V and 9 bases at J, with 8 bases in the middle. CDR3 region: CASSTGTSPLHF. In DNA, the CDR3 is TGTGCCAGCAGTACAGGGACTTCACCCCTCCACTTT.

Only one count was recorded for this clone. This chain uses TRBV9 with TRBJ2-1; TRBD2 agrees at 11 bases. Germline CDR1 reads SGDLS; CDR2 reads YYNGEE. The CDR3 covers 15 residues. Trimming cost V 0 bases and J 7 bases; bases outside gene matches: 3. The CDR3 protein is CASSVGTSGYNEQFF. The CDR3 nucleotides read TGTGCCAGCAGCGTAGGGACTAGCGGGTATAATGAGCAGTTCTTC. Using reference TRBV9 and TRBJ2-1 for the parts outside the CDR3, the full variable domain is DSGVTQTPKHLITATGQRVTLRCSPRSGDLSVYWYQQSLDQGLQFLIQYYNGEERAKGNILERFSAQQFPDLHSELNLSSLELGDSALYFCASSVGTSGYNEQFFGPGTRLTVL.

The chain employs TRBV9 and TRBJ2-5; D is possibly TRBD2 (6 bases). V lost 0 bases and J lost 5, with 14 bases in between. Germline lookup yields CDR1 SGDLS and CDR2 YYNGEE. There are 15 residues in the CDR3. The CDR3 region has the DNA TGTGCCAGCAGCGTAGAATCGGGGGATCGGGAGACCCAGTACTTC. Its protein product is CASSVESGDRETQYF.

In DNA form, the CDR3 reads TGTGCCAGCAGGGACAGGGAACTGTTTTTT. Translated, it gives CASRDRELFF. The V call is TRBV28, the J call TRBJ1-4; 8 bases agree with TRBD1. Germline lookup yields CDR1 MDHEN and CDR2 SYDVKM. The J segment lost 12 bases and the V segment lost 6 bases, leaving 0 bases of the junction unmatched. This CDR3 comprises 10 residues.

The J gene is TRBJ2-4, the V gene TRBV4-3, with D perhaps TRBD1 (6 bases). Per the germline V gene, CDR1 is LGHNA and CDR2 is YSLEER. The V end was cut by 0 bases, the J end by 8 bases, with 17 bases between. There are 16 residues in the CDR3. CDR3 sequence reads: CASSQEKGVPRDIQYF. The DNA of the CDR3 is TGCGCCAGCAGCCAAGAAAAGGGGGTCCCCCGCGACATTCAGTACTTC.

V and J are TRBV7-2 and TRBJ2-3; 9 positions agree with TRBD2. Germline lookup yields CDR1 SGHTA and CDR2 FQGNSA. The CDR3 has 15 amino acids. V trimming: 5 bases; J trimming: 0 bases; junction bases outside the gene matches: 3. The DNA of the CDR3 is TGTGCCAGCAGCGATAGCGGGAGAAGCACAGATACGCAGTATTTT. It codes for CASSDSGRSTDTQYF.

The J gene is TRBJ2-3, the V gene TRBV29-1, with 7 bases matching TRBD2. The CDR3 is made up of 14 amino acids. Germline V gene data show CDR1 as SQVTM and CDR2 as ANQGSEA. Unmatched junction bases numbered 4, after V lost 4 bases and J lost 0 bases. The CDR3 DNA follows: TGCAGCGTTGTTTGGGAGGGGAGCACAGATACGCAGTATTTT. Amino acid sequence: CSVVWEGSTDTQYF.

V usage is TRBV10-3 and J usage is TRBJ2-7; 9 bases match TRBD2. Germline values: CDR1 ENHRY, CDR2 SYGVKD. The CDR3 runs to 17 residues. Trimming removed 3 bases from V and 3 bases from J; junction bases left unmatched: 12. The CDR3 here is CAISERGGTSPSYEQYF. CDR3 in DNA: TGTGCCATCAGTGAAAGAGGTGGGACTAGCCCGAGCTACGAGCAGTACTTC.

CDR3 DNA: TGTGCCAGCAGTTACCAGAGGGTATCCTCTGGAAACACCATATATTTT. Translated, it gives CASSYQRVSSGNTIYF. V usage is TRBV6-6 and J usage is TRBJ1-3, with D unresolved. The V end lost 2 bases, the J end lost 0 bases, and 11 bases lay between the germline ends. CDR1 is MNHNY, CDR2 SVGAGI, per germline (reference sequence). This CDR3 comprises 16 residues.

The chain has TRBV7-3 and TRBJ1-2; D is undetermined. CDR1 and CDR2 (germline): SGHTA, FQGTGA. The CDR3 length is 11 residues. Trimming cost V 5 bases and J 3 bases, with 4 bases left between them. CDR3 residues: CASSLYYGYTF. CDR3 DNA sequence: TGTGCCAGCAGCCTCTACTATGGCTACACCTTC.

The CDR3 DNA is TGTGCCAGCAGCCCGGGACAGGGGAGCACCGGGGAGCTGTTTTTT. Encoded protein: CASSPGQGSTGELFF. The chain couples TRBV5-5 to TRBJ2-2, with TRBD1 identical over 10 bases. This CDR3 is 15 amino acids long. Germline trimming cut 4 bases from V and 4 bases from J; bases unmatched to any gene: 4. CDR1 and CDR2 (germline): SGHKS, YYEKEE (reference sequence). Together with reference TRBV5-5 and TRBJ2-2, the CDR3 gives the full variable domain: DAGVTQSPTHLIKTRGQQVTLRCSPISGHKSVSWYQQVLGQGPQFIFQYYEKEERGRGNFPDRFSARQFPNYSSELNVNALLLGDSALYLCASSPGQGSTGELFFGEGSRLTVL.

The rearrangement uses TRBV6-6 and TRBJ1-5; 7 nucleotides agree with TRBD1. Unmatched junction bases numbered 8, after V lost 6 bases and J lost 0 bases. The CDR3 has 16 amino acids. The V gene's germline CDR1 is MNHNY and CDR2 SVGAGI (reference sequence). CDR3 residues: CASSTDRAYSNQPQHF. CDR3 bases: TGTGCCAGCAGCACCGACAGGGCGTATAGCAATCAGCCCCAGCATTTT.

In its sample, this clone was seen a few times. V is TRBV9 and J is TRBJ1-1; TRBD1 might be the D (6 bases). CDR1 and CDR2 (germline): SGDLS, YYNGEE. The CDR3 has 13 residues. The V end was cut by 4 bases, the J end by 1 base, with 8 bases between. This CDR3 is CASSPQGNTEAFF. The DNA of the CDR3 is TGTGCCAGCAGCCCACAGGGGAACACTGAAGCTTTCTTT.

The chain is built from TRBV7-2 and TRBJ2-3, with TRBD2 identical over 7 bases. This CDR3 has 15 residues. Trimming removed 6 bases from V and 0 bases from J; junction bases left unmatched: 6. The germline gives CDR1 SGHTA, CDR2 FQGNSA. The CDR3 DNA reads as TGTGCCAGCAGGGGGGGGGTCTTTAGCACAGATACGCAGTATTTT. Residues: CASRGGVFSTDTQYF.

The chain couples TRBV30 to TRBJ1-2; D is perhaps TRBD1 (6 bases). The V end was cut by 6 bases, the J end by 2 bases, with 13 bases between. Looked up from germline, CDR1 is GTSNPN and CDR2 is SVGIG (reference sequence). The CDR3 length is 13 residues. This CDR3 reads CACNEGGNYGYTF. DNA of the CDR3: TGTGCCTGTAACGAGGGGGGGAACTATGGCTACACCTTC.

This clone has a single count. This chain uses TRBV4-3 with TRBJ2-1, with TRBD1 as a possible D gene (5 bases). Germline values: CDR1 LGHNA, CDR2 YSLEER. This CDR3 contains 17 residues. Trimming cost V 0 bases and J 4 bases, with 16 bases left between them. CDR3 DNA: TGCGCCAGCAGCCAAGATCTCACCCTAGGGGCTTACAATGAGCAGTTCTTC. Residues: CASSQDLTLGAYNEQFF.

The chain couples TRBV28 to TRBJ2-7; 7 positions agree with TRBD1. From germline, CDR1 is MDHEN and CDR2 SYDVKM. CDR3 length equals 14 residues. Unmatched junction bases numbered 10, after V lost 6 bases and J lost 5 bases. The CDR3 region has the DNA TGTGCCAGCAGCCCTGGGACAGCTCTCAACGAGCAGTACTTC. Translating gives CASSPGTALNEQYF.

The V and J genes are TRBV9 and TRBJ2-3, with 8 bases that match TRBD2. J gave up 0 bases and V 0 bases, and 9 bases lay outside the gene matches. From germline, CDR1 is SGDLS and CDR2 YYNGEE. There are 18 residues in the CDR3. Here the CDR3 reads CASSVAFSSGVSTDTQYF. For the CDR3, the DNA is TGTGCCAGCAGCGTAGCTTTTAGTAGCGGGGTTAGCACAGATACGCAGTATTTT.

The V gene is TRBV7-9, the J gene TRBJ2-4; D gene unclear. Trimming removed 5 bases at V and 11 bases at J, with 10 bases between. This CDR3 contains 11 residues. CDR1 and CDR2 from the germline V gene are SEHNR and FQNEAQ (reference sequence). CDR3: CASSRNLVQYF. The CDR3 nucleotides read TGTGCCAGCAGCCGCAACTTGGTTCAGTACTTC. Drawing the rest from reference TRBV7-9 and TRBJ2-4, the complete variable domain is DTGVSQNPRHKITKRGQNVTFRCDPISEHNRLYWYRQTLGQGPEFLTYFQNEAQLEKSRLLSDRFSAERPKGSFSTLEIQRTEQGDSAMYLCASSRNLVQYFGAGTRLSVL.